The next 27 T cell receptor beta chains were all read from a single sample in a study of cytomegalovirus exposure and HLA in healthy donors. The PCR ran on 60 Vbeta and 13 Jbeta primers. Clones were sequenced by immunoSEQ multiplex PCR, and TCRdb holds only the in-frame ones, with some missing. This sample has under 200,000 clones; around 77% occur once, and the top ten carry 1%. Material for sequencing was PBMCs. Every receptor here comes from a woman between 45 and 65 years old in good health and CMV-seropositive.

Here the CDR3 reads CASSRKAFPQYF. The DNA for the CDR3 is TGTGCCAGCAGCAGGAAGGCGTTCCCGCAGTATTTT. The rearrangement links TRBV2 to TRBJ2-3; D uncertain. Germline-derived CDR1 and CDR2 are SNHLY and FYNNEI. CDR3 size: 12 residues. The germline V and J ends were trimmed by 6 bases and 10 bases, with 14 bases remaining between them. Drawing the rest from reference TRBV2 and TRBJ2-3, the complete variable domain is EPEVTQTPSHQVTQMGQEVILRCVPISNHLYFYWYRQILGQKVEFLVSFYNNEISEKSEIFDDQFSVERPDGSNFTLKIRSTKLEDSAMYFCASSRKAFPQYFGPGTRLTVL.

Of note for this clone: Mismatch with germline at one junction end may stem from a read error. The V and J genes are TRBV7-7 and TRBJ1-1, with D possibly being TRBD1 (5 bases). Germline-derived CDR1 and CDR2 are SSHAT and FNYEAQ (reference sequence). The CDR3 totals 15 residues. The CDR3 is CASSLAGTAPTEAFF. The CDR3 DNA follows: TGTGCTAGCAGCTTAGCCGGGACTGCGCCCACTGAAGCTTTCTTT.

The CDR3: CASSLAGHYGYTF. The CDR3 DNA sequence: TGTGCCAGCAGCTTAGCGGGGCATTATGGCTACACCTTC. V usage is TRBV7-2 and J usage is TRBJ1-2; tentative D call: TRBD1 (5 bases). The germline V gene has CDR1 SGHTA and CDR2 FQGNSA. Trimming shortened V by 0 bases and J by 5 bases, and 7 bases separated the two germline ends. The CDR3 consists of 13 residues.

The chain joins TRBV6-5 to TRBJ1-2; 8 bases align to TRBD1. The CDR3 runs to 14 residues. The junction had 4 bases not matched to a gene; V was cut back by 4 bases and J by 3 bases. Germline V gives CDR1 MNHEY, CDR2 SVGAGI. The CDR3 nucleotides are TGTGCCAGCAGTTTCTACAGGGGGGACTATGGCTACACCTTC. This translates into CASSFYRGDYGYTF.

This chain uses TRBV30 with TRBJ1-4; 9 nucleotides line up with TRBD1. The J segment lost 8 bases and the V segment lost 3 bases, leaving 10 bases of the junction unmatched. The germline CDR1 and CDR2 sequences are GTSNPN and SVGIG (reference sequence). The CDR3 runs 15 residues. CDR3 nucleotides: TGTGCCTGGAGGGTATCCGGGACAGGGATAGAAAAACTGTTTTTT. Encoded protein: CAWRVSGTGIEKLFF.

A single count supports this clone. The chain's CDR3 is CASSLEQGYNEQFF. The CDR3 DNA sequence: TGTGCCAGCAGCTTGGAACAGGGCTACAATGAGCAGTTCTTC. This chain joins TRBV11-2 and TRBJ2-1; D perhaps matches TRBD1 (6 bases). Per germline, CDR1 SGHAT and CDR2 FQNNGV. Deletions cut 3 bases from V and 3 bases from J, with 9 bases between. The CDR3 runs 14 residues.

The CDR3 reads CASSPGSYYNSPLHF. Written as DNA, the CDR3 is TGTGCCAGCAGCCCCGGGTCCTACTATAATTCACCCCTCCACTTT. The genes are TRBV27 and TRBJ1-6; unclear D gene. Germline V gene data show CDR1 as MNHEY and CDR2 as SMNVEV (reference sequence). This CDR3 is built from 15 residues. Trimming cost V 6 bases and J 3 bases, with 12 bases left between them.

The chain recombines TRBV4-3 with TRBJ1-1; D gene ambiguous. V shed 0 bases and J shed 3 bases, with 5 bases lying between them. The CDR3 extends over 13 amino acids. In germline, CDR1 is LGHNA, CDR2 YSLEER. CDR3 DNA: TGCGCCAGCAGCCAAGATCTTGACACTGAAGCTTTCTTT. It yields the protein CASSQDLDTEAFF.

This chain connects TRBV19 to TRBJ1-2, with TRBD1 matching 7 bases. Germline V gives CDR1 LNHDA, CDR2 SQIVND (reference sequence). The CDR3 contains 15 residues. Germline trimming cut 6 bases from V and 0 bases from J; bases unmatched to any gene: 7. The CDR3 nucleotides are TGTGCCAGTAGGGTGAGGGGGCCAGCTAACTATGGCTACACCTTC. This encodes CASRVRGPANYGYTF.

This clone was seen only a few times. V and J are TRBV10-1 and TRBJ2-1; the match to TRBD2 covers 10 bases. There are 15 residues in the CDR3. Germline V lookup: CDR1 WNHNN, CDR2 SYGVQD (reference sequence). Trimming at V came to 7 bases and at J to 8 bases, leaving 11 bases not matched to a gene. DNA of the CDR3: TGCGCCAGCAACACCGGGACTAGCGCCTGGCATGAGCAGTTCTTC. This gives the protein CASNTGTSAWHEQFF.

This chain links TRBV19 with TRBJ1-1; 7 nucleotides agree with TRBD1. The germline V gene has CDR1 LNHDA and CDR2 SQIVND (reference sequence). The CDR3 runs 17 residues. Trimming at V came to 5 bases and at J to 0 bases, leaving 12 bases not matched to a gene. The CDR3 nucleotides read TGTGCCAGTAGTCCCCGCTTAGGGACAGAGTTGAACACTGAAGCTTTCTTT. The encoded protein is CASSPRLGTELNTEAFF.

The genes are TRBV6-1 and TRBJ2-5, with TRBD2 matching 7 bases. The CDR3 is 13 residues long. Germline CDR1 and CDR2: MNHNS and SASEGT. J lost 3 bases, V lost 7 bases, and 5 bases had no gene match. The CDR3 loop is CASTGGREETQYF. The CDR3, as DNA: TGTGCCAGCACGGGGGGTAGGGAAGAGACCCAGTACTTC.

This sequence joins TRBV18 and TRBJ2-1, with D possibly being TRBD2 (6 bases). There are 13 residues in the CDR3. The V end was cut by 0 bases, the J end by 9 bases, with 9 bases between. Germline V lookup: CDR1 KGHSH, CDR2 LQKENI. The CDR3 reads CASSPPGAGEQFF. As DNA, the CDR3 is TGTGCCAGCTCACCACCGGGAGCGGGTGAGCAGTTCTTC.

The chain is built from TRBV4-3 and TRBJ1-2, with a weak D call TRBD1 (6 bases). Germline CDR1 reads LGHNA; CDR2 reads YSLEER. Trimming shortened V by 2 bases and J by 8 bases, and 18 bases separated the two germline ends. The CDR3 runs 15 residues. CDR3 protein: CASSQRQEGGWGYTF. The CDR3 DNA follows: TGCGCCAGCAGCCAACGACAGGAGGGGGGGTGGGGCTACACCTTC.

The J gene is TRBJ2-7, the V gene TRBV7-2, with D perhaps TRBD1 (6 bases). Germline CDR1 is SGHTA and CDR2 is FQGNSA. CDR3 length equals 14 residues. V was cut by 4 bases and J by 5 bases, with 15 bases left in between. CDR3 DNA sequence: TGTGCCAGCAGCTCCACCGGGACATTTAACGAGCAGTACTTC. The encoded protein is CASSSTGTFNEQYF.

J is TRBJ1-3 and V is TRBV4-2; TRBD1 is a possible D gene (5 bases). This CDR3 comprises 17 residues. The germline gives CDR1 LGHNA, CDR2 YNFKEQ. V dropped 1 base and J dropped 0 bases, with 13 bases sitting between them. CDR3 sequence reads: CASSQVGTTNSGNTIYF. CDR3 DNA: TGTGCCAGCAGCCAAGTGGGGACTACCAACTCTGGAAACACCATATATTTT.

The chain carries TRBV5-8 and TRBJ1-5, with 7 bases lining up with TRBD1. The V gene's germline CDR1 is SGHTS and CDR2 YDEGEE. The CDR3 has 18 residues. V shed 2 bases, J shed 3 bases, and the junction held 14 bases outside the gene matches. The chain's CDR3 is CASSFHLTGVGVNQPQHF. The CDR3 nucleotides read TGTGCCAGCAGCTTCCACCTAACAGGGGTCGGTGTCAATCAGCCCCAGCATTTT.

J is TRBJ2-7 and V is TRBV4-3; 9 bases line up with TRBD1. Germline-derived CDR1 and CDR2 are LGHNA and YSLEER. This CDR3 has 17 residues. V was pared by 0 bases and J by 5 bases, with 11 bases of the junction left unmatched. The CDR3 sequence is CASSQDGGDRAIHEQYF. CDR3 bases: TGCGCCAGCAGCCAAGATGGGGGGGACAGGGCGATCCACGAGCAGTACTTC.

The CDR3 nucleotides are TGCGCCAGCAGCCAAGATCCCGGACAGGGTAATTCACCCCTCCACTTT. Protein product: CASSQDPGQGNSPLHF. V gene TRBV4-1 combines with J gene TRBJ1-6; the match to TRBD1 covers 8 bases. The CDR3 has 16 amino acids. J gave up 6 bases and V 0 bases, and 4 bases lay outside the gene matches. Looked up from germline, CDR1 is MGHRA and CDR2 is YSYEKL.

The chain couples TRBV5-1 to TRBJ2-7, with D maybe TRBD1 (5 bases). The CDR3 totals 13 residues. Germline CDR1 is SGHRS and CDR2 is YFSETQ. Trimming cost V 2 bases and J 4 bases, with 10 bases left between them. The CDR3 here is CASSFLTEYEQYF. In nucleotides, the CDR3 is TGCGCCAGCAGCTTCCTGACAGAGTACGAGCAGTACTTC.

CDR3 loop: CASSFGGRVGETQYF. DNA of the CDR3: TGTGCCAGCAGCTTTGGCGGGAGGGTCGGAGAGACCCAGTACTTC. The chain joins TRBV11-2 to TRBJ2-5; 9 bases map to TRBD2. V gave up 3 bases and J gave up 4 bases; unmatched junction bases: 6. CDR3 length: 15 residues. The germline CDR1 and CDR2 sequences are SGHAT and FQNNGV.

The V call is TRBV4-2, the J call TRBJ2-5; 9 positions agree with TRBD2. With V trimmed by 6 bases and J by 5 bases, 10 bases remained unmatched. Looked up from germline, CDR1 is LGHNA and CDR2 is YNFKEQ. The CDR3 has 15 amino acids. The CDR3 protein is CASRGWRGGRETQYF. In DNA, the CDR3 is TGTGCCAGCAGAGGATGGCGGGGGGGCCGGGAGACCCAGTACTTC.

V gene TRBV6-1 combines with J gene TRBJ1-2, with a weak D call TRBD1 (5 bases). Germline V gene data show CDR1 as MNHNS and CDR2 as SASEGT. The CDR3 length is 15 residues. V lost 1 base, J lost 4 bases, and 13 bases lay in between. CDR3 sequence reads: CASSEGTMMSYGYTF. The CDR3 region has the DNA TGTGCCAGCAGTGAAGGGACAATGATGAGCTATGGCTACACCTTC.

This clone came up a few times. The chain's CDR3 is CASSPQLPGNTGELFF. CDR3 coding DNA: TGTGCCAGCTCACCACAACTGCCAGGGAACACCGGGGAGCTGTTTTTT. The gene calls are TRBV18 and TRBJ2-2, with no clear D. Germline V lookup: CDR1 KGHSH, CDR2 LQKENI. V lost 1 base and J 1 base, leaving 10 bases between the germline ends. There are 16 residues in the CDR3.

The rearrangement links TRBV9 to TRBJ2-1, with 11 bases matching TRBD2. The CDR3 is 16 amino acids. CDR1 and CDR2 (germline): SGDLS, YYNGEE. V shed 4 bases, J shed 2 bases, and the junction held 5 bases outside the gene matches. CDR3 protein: CASSLVSGGAYNEQFF. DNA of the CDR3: TGTGCCAGCAGCCTAGTTAGCGGGGGGGCCTACAATGAGCAGTTCTTC.

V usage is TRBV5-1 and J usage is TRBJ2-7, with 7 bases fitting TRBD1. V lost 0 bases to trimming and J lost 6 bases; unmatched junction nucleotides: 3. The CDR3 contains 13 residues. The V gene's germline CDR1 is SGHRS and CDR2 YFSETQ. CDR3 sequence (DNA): TGCGCCAGCAGCTTGGACCGACAGGGCGAGCAGTACTTC. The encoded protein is CASSLDRQGEQYF.

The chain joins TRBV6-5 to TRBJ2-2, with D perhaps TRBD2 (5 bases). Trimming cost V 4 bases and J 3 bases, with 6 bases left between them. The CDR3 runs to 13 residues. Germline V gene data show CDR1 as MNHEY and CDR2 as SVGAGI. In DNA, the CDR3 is TGTGCCAGCAGTTTAGCGCACACCGGGGAGCTGTTTTTT. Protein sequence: CASSLAHTGELFF.